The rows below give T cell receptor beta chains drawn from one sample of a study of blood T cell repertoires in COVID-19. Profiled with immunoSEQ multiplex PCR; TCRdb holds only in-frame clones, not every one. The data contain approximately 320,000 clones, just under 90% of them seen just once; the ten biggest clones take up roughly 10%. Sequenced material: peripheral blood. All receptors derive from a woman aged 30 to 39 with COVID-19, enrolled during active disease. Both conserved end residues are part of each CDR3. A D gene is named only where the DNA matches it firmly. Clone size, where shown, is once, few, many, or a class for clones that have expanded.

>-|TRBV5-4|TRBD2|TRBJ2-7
CASSIKRGARYEQYF
TGTGCCAGCAGCATCAAGCGGGGGGCCAGATACGAGCAGTACTTC
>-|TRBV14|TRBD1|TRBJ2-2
CASSSHLGTGVTGELFF
TGTGCCAGCAGCTCTCACCTCGGGACAGGGGTAACCGGGGAGCTGTTTTTT
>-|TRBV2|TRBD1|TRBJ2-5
CASILDRGGGETQYF
TGTGCCAGCATCCTGGACAGGGGCGGGGGAGAGACCCAGTACTTC
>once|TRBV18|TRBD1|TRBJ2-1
CASSPNRGNYNEQFF
TGTGCCAGCTCACCAAACAGGGGTAACTACAATGAGCAGTTCTTC
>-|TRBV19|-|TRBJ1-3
CASSPLGTSSSGNTIYF
TGTGCCAGTAGTCCCCTGGGGACTTCGAGCTCTGGAAACACCATATATTTT
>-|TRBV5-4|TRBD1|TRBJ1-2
CASSYIKGGTGVWGYTF
TGTGCCAGCAGCTATATCAAGGGTGGGACAGGGGTATGGGGCTACACCTTC
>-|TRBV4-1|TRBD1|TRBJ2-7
CASSGTGQGKWEQYF
TGCGCCAGCAGCGGGACCGGACAGGGAAAGTGGGAGCAGTACTTC
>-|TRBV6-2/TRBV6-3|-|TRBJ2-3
CASSYGGQSKDTQYF
TGTGCCAGCAGTTACGGGGGACAATCGAAAGATACGCAGTATTTT
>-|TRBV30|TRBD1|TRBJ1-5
CAWGGQSNQPQHF
TGTGCCTGGGGGGGACAGTCCAATCAGCCCCAGCATTTT
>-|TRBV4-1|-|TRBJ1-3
CASSQVAGGYGNTIYF
TGCGCCAGCAGCCAAGTCGCTGGGGGGTATGGAAACACCATATATTTT
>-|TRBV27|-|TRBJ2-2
CASSTGTTGELFF
TGTGCCAGCAGTACTGGGACAACCGGGGAGCTGTTTTTT
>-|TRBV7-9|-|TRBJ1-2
CASSLVPGELYGYTF
TGTGCCAGCAGCTTAGTCCCAGGGGAGCTCTATGGCTACACCTTC
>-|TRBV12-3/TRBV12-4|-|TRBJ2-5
CASSDRPQETQYF
TGTGCCAGCAGTGACAGGCCCCAAGAGACCCAGTACTTC
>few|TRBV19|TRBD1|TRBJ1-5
CASSQGARAQHF
TGTGCCAGTAGTCAGGGGGCCAGGGCCCAGCATTTT
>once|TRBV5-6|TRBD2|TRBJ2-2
CASKPGTIAGELFF
TGTGCCAGCAAACCTGGGACTATAGCCGGGGAGCTGTTTTTT
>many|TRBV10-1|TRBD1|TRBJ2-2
CASSTGGTGELFF
TGCGCCAGCTCGACAGGGGGCACCGGGGAGCTGTTTTTT
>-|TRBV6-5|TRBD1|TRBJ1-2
CASQRGQGAGYGYTF
TGTGCCAGTCAAAGAGGGCAGGGGGCTGGATATGGCTACACCTTC
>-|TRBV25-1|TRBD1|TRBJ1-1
CASSEWTGDTEAFF
TGTGCCAGCAGTGAATGGACAGGGGACACTGAAGCTTTCTTT
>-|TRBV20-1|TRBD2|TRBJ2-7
CSAGDEQYF
TGCAGCGCGGGGGACGAGCAGTACTTC
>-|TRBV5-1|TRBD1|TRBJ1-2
CASSLGTGLYYGYTF
TGCGCCAGCAGCTTAGGGACAGGACTTTACTATGGCTACACCTTC
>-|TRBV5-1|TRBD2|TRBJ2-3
CASSAAPGGGTLDTQYF
TGCGCCAGCAGCGCCGCCCCTGGCGGGGGGACACTGGATACGCAGTATTTT
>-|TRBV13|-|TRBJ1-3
CASSRTGNTIYF
TGTGCCAGCAGTCGTACAGGAAACACCATATATTTT
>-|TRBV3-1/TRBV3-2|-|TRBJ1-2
CAVLTGGTTGYTF
TGTGCCGTCCTTACGGGGGGAACCACTGGCTACACCTTC
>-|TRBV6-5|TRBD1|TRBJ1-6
CASRTGQRNSPLHF
TGTGCCAGCAGAACGGGACAGAGGAATTCACCCCTCCACTTT
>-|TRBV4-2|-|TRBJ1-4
CASSQEQRGSEKLFF
TGTGCCAGCAGCCAAGAACAACGGGGTAGTGAAAAACTGTTTTTT
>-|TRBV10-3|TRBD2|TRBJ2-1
CAISDPGLAGTDEQFF
TGTGCCATCAGTGACCCGGGACTAGCGGGGACTGATGAGCAGTTCTTC
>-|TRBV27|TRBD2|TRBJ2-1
CASSFLAGGPGEQFF
TGTGCCAGCAGTTTTCTAGCGGGGGGGCCCGGGGAGCAGTTCTTC
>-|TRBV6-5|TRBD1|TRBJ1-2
CASRQTGVNFDGYTF
TGTGCCAGCAGGCAAACAGGGGTAAATTTTGATGGCTACACCTTC
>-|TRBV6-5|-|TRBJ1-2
CASSNRVGYTF
TGTGCCAGCAGCAACAGGGTTGGCTACACCTTC
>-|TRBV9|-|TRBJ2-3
CASSVTPGTNSRDTQYF
TGTGCCAGCAGCGTAACCCCCGGGACAAATAGTCGCGATACGCAGTATTTT
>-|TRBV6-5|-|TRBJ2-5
CASSYFAGYETQYF
TGTGCCAGCAGTTACTTCGCGGGGTATGAGACCCAGTACTTC
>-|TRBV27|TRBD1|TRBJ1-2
CASSSTTGVYGYTF
TGTGCCAGCAGTTCGACCACAGGGGTCTATGGCTACACCTTC
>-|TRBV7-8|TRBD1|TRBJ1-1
CASSHQGAYNTEAFF
TGTGCCAGCAGCCATCAGGGGGCCTATAACACTGAAGCTTTCTTT
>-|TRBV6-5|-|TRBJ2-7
CASSYGRLRGEQYF
TGTGCCAGCAGTTACGGGAGACTCCGGGGCGAGCAGTACTTC
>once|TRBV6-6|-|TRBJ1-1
CASSYSEGSTEAFF
TGTGCCAGCAGTTACTCAGAGGGTTCGACTGAAGCTTTCTTT
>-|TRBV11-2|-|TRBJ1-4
CASSSAPGWENEKLFF
TGTGCCAGCAGCTCAGCTCCAGGGTGGGAAAATGAAAAACTGTTTTTT
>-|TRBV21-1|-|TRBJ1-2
CASSKLDRDGYGYTF
TGTGCCAGCAGCAAACTTGACAGGGACGGCTATGGCTACACCTTC
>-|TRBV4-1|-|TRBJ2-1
CASSQVSLNNEQFF
TGCGCCAGCAGCCAAGTATCACTGAACAATGAGCAGTTCTTC
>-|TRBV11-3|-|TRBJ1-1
CASSETRGSTEAFF
TGTGCCAGCAGCGAAACTAGGGGGAGTACTGAAGCTTTCTTT
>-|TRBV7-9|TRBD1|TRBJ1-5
CASSLEGQGYQPQHF
TGTGCCAGCAGCTTAGAAGGACAGGGGTATCAGCCCCAGCATTTT
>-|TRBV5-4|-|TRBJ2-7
CASSPGPVSGSYEQYF
TGTGCCAGCAGCCCTGGCCCCGTGAGCGGTTCCTACGAGCAGTACTTC
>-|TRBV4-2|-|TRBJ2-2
CASSQDQPYSEGTGELFF
TGTGCCAGCAGCCAAGACCAGCCCTATAGTGAGGGCACCGGGGAGCTGTTTTTT
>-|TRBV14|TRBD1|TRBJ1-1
CASSLTRGRTEAFF
TGTGCCAGCAGCCTGACTAGGGGGCGGACTGAAGCTTTCTTT
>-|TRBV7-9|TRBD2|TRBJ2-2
CASRTERGIGELFF
TGTGCCAGCAGAACCGAGCGGGGGATCGGGGAGCTGTTTTTT
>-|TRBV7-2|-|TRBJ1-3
CASSLDSGGTGNTIYF
TGTGCCAGCAGCTTAGATTCGGGGGGCACTGGAAACACCATATATTTT
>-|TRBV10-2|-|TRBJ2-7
CASSVSAGYEQYF
TGCGCCAGCAGTGTTTCTGCAGGGTACGAGCAGTACTTC